These T cell receptor beta chains were read from a single sample in a study of Ad26.COV2.S vaccination and SARS-CoV-2 variants. Sequencing was performed with immunoSEQ multiplex PCR; in TCRdb, only in-frame clones are kept and a portion is missing. The table lists 300,000 to 350,000 clones, less than 90% of them singletons. The sequences come from peripheral blood, collected in a trial of Ad26.COV2.S vaccine versus placebo. The receptors originated from a person aged 18-60 years who received the Ad26.COV2.S COVID-19 vaccine or a placebo. CDR3s include the opening cysteine and the closing phenylalanine or tryptophan. A D gene is named only where the DNA matches it firmly. For some rows the clone size is stated as once, few or many, or as a class when expanded; others skip it.

cdr3_length | d_call | j_call | v_call | clone_size | cdr3_aa | cdr3_nt
15 | TRBD1 | TRBJ2-7 | TRBV11-2 | - | CASSHRQGLDYEQYF | TGTGCCAGCAGCCATCGACAGGGGCTCGACTACGAGCAGTACTTC
18 | TRBD2 | TRBJ2-1 | TRBV13 | - | CASSLGTSGRAAYNEQFF | TGTGCCAGCAGCTTAGGGACTAGCGGGAGGGCCGCTTACAATGAGCAGTTCTTC
13 | - | TRBJ1-2 | TRBV6-5 | - | CASSYWGGYGYTF | TGTGCCAGCAGTTACTGGGGAGGCTATGGCTACACCTTC
15 | - | TRBJ2-7 | TRBV3-1/TRBV3-2 | - | CASSQNQKPSYEQYF | TGTGCCAGCAGCCAGAACCAGAAGCCAAGCTACGAGCAGTACTTC
15 | - | TRBJ2-5 | TRBV7-9 | - | CASSLGQPQVQTQYF | TGTGCCAGCAGCCTCGGACAGCCCCAAGTTCAGACCCAGTACTTC
15 | - | TRBJ1-3 | TRBV4-1 | - | CASSLESGLENTIYF | TGCGCCAGCAGCCTAGAATCAGGCCTCGAGAACACCATATATTTT
17 | TRBD2 | TRBJ2-3 | TRBV28 | - | CASSQFKRGQDTDTQYF | TGTGCCAGCAGTCAATTCAAGCGGGGGCAGGACACAGATACGCAGTATTTT
14 | - | TRBJ2-1 | TRBV11-2 | - | CASSPGTKYNEQFF | TGTGCCAGCAGCCCCGGGACAAAATACAATGAGCAGTTCTTC
16 | TRBD2 | TRBJ2-1 | TRBV7-2 | - | CASSLVAGGYKNEQFF | TGTGCCAGCAGCTTAGTAGCGGGAGGGTATAAGAATGAGCAGTTCTTC
15 | TRBD1 | TRBJ1-4 | TRBV7-8 | - | CASSHPGQTNEKLFF | TGTGCCAGCAGCCACCCGGGACAGACTAATGAAAAACTGTTTTTT
14 | TRBD1 | TRBJ2-7 | TRBV19 | once | CASSPRDRGYEQYF | TGTGCCAGTAGTCCCCGGGACAGGGGCTACGAGCAGTACTTC
15 | - | TRBJ1-5 | TRBV2 | - | CASSVGHTSNQPQHF | TGTGCCAGCAGTGTGGGACACACTAGCAATCAGCCCCAGCATTTT
16 | TRBD1 | TRBJ2-7 | TRBV4-2 | - | CASSSLPTGYGYEQYF | TGTGCCAGCAGCTCGCTTCCGACAGGGTATGGCTACGAGCAGTACTTC
14 | TRBD2 | TRBJ2-7 | TRBV6-5 | - | CASSQREGLFEQYF | TGTGCCAGCAGTCAGCGGGAGGGCCTTTTCGAGCAGTACTTC
14 | - | TRBJ1-1 | TRBV24-1 | - | CATSGPWRPGRAFF | TGTGCCACCAGTGGCCCTTGGAGGCCTGGGCGTGCTTTCTTT
13 | - | TRBJ1-2 | TRBV4-3 | - | CASSPWLGVSYTF | TGCGCCAGCAGCCCCTGGTTGGGGGTTAGCTACACCTTC
13 | TRBD1 | TRBJ2-1 | TRBV27 | - | CASSRDHRGSTFF | TGTGCCAGCAGCCGGGACCACAGGGGGAGTACGTTCTTC